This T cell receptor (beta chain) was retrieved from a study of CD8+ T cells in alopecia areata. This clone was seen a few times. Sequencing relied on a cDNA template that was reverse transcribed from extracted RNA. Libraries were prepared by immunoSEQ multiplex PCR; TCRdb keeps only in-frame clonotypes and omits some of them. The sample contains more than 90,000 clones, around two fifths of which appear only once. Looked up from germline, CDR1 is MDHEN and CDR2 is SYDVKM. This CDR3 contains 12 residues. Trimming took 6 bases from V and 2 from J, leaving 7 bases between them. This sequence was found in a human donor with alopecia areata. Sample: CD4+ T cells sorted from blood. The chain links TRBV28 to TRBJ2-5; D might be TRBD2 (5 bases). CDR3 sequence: CASSRGQETQYF. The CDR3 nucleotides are TGTGCCAGCAGCCGCGGGCAAGAGACCCAGTACTTC. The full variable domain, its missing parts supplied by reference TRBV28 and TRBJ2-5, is DVKVTQSSRYLVKRTGEKVFLECVQDMDHENMFWYRQDPGLGLRLIYFSYDVKMKEKGDIPEGYSVSREKKERFSLILESASTNQTSMYLCASSRGQETQYFGPGTRLLVL.